The 28 T cell receptor beta chains in this list originate from one sample, sequenced in a study of vaccination and CD4 T cells after COVID-19. No antigen is known for these receptors. Oncomine TCR Beta short-read sequencing was applied to DNA from cultured CD4+ T cells. MiXCR, applied by TCRdb to the PCR reads, yields one record per CDR3 protein. Here the sample spans about 14,000 distinct CDR3 sequences, roughly 61% being singletons. Treatment defined: approximately 11-day PBMC culture with coronavirus spike peptide pools or control peptides (ViraFEST assay). The material sequenced was CD4+ T cells from blood, cultured in vitro. These receptors all stem from a human donor who had recovered from COVID-19.

The chain recombines TRBV27 with TRBJ1-3, with no clear D. Trimming shortened V by 8 bases and J by 8 bases, and 16 bases separated the two germline ends. CDR3 length equals 13 residues. Germline V lookup: CDR1 MNHEY, CDR2 SMNVEV (reference sequence). The CDR3 loop reads CASSGEAGDTIYF. CDR3 nucleotide sequence: TGTGCCAGCTCCGGCGAAGCCGGAGACACCATATATTTT.

The CDR3 DNA follows: TGTGCCAGCAGTTACGGAAGCAGCACCGGAGAGACCCAGTACTTC. Translation gives CASSYGSSTGETQYF. The J gene is TRBJ2-5, the V gene TRBV6-5; D is ambiguous. Trimming stripped 2 bases from V and 4 bases from J, with 14 bases between. The germline V gene encodes CDR1 MNHEY and CDR2 SVGAGI. This CDR3 comprises 15 residues.

The chain links TRBV19 to TRBJ2-5; 10 nucleotides line up with TRBD1. The CDR3 covers 17 residues. J lost 1 base, V lost 3 bases, and 8 bases had no gene match. CDR1 is LNHDA, CDR2 SQIVND, per germline (reference sequence). CDR3 nucleotides: TGTGCCAGTAGTATCCGAAGACAGGGGGCCACCCAAGAGACCCAGTACTTC. This codes for CASSIRRQGATQETQYF. Full variable domain (rest looked up from reference TRBV19 and TRBJ2-5): DGGITQSPKYLFRKEGQNVTLSCEQNLNHDAMYWYRQDPGQGLRLIYYSQIVNDFQKGDIAEGYSVSREKKESFPLTVTSAQKNPTAFYLCASSIRRQGATQETQYFGPGTRLLVL.

The rearrangement joins TRBV6-1 to TRBJ1-1; no clear D gene. The V gene's germline CDR1 is MNHNS and CDR2 SASEGT. V was pared by 6 bases and J by 4 bases, with 9 bases between. This CDR3 is 12 amino acids long. In nucleotides, the CDR3 is TGTGCCAGCAGAGAACCGAGCACTGAAGCTTTCTTT. Amino acids: CASREPSTEAFF.

The rearrangement joins TRBV11-1 to TRBJ2-5, with D perhaps matching TRBD2 (5 bases). CDR3 length: 13 amino acids. Germline assignment: CDR1 SGHAT and CDR2 FQDESV (reference sequence). V was pared by 5 bases and J by 3 bases, with 10 bases between. CDR3 coding DNA: TGTGCCAGCAGCCTCGGGCGGGAAGAGACCCAGTACTTC. It translates to CASSLGREETQYF.

This sequence joins TRBV7-9 and TRBJ2-2; D is ambiguous. The CDR3 extends over 14 amino acids. Germline lookup yields CDR1 SEHNR and CDR2 FQNEAQ (reference sequence). V lost 0 bases and J 5 bases, leaving 7 bases between the germline ends. CDR3 DNA: TGTGCCAGCAGCTTAGCATCAGGAACCGGGGAGCTGTTTTTT. The encoded protein is CASSLASGTGELFF. The variable domain in full, completed from reference TRBV7-9 and TRBJ2-2, reads DTGVSQNPRHKITKRGQNVTFRCDPISEHNRLYWYRQTLGQGPEFLTYFQNEAQLEKSRLLSDRFSAERPKGSFSTLEIQRTEQGDSAMYLCASSLASGTGELFFGEGSRLTVL.

The V gene is TRBV24-1, the J gene TRBJ2-7, with D perhaps TRBD1 (6 bases). V shed 6 bases and J shed 5 bases, with 13 bases lying between them. Germline lookup yields CDR1 KGHDR and CDR2 SFDVKD. The CDR3 is 13 amino acids. The CDR3 DNA sequence: TGTGCCACCAGTTGGGGGCGGTCGGACGAGCAGTACTTC. Translated, it gives CATSWGRSDEQYF.

This clonotype appeared a few times. The chain is built from TRBV6-5 and TRBJ1-6; 7 bases are a match to TRBD1. V lost 4 bases, J lost 3 bases, and 3 bases stayed unmatched. The CDR3 has 15 amino acids. CDR1 and CDR2 (germline): MNHEY, SVGAGI. The CDR3 loop reads CASSSDRVYNSPLHF. DNA for the CDR3: TGTGCCAGCAGTTCAGACAGGGTCTATAATTCACCCCTCCACTTT.

The chain is built from TRBV5-4 and TRBJ1-6; 7 bases are shared with TRBD1. The CDR3 has 14 amino acids. Germline V gene sequence: CDR1 SGHNT, CDR2 YYREEE (reference sequence). V trimming: 2 bases; J trimming: 5 bases; junction bases outside the gene matches: 1. The CDR3 DNA follows: TGTGCCAGCAGCTTAGACAGGGATAATTCACCCCTCCACTTT. This codes for CASSLDRDNSPLHF.

By sample share, this clonotype is medium-sized (0.01 to 0.1%). The CDR3 loop is CASSSGSTQETQYF. DNA for the CDR3: TGTGCCAGCAGTTCGGGCAGCACCCAAGAGACCCAGTACTTC. This chain uses TRBV12-3 or TRBV12-4 with TRBJ2-5, with D unclear. The CDR3 consists of 14 residues. Between the trimmed V and J ends, which lost 4 bases and 1 base, there was a span of 10 bases.

The chain recombines TRBV11-2 with TRBJ2-7; possibly TRBD2 for D (7 bases). The CDR3 runs 14 residues. The germline V and J ends were trimmed by 4 bases and 6 bases, with 16 bases remaining between them. CDR1 SGHAT and CDR2 FQNNGV come from the germline V gene. This CDR3 reads CASSSLRGGAEQYF. The CDR3, as DNA: TGTGCCAGCAGCTCCCTTCGTGGGGGGGCCGAGCAGTACTTC.

This clonotype was seen only a few times. This chain uses TRBV24-1 with TRBJ2-2; 15 nucleotides line up with TRBD2. V dropped 5 bases and J dropped 3; count of bases not matched to a gene: 9. CDR3 length equals 19 residues. Germline V lookup: CDR1 KGHDR, CDR2 SFDVKD. CDR3 DNA sequence: TGTGCCACCAGTGGTCGGATCTGGACTAGCGGGAGGGACACCGGGGAGCTGTTTTTT. It translates to CATSGRIWTSGRDTGELFF.

This clonotype was detected a few times. The V call is TRBV19, the J call TRBJ1-2; D not resolved. In germline, CDR1 is LNHDA, CDR2 SQIVND (reference sequence). Trimming cost V 1 base and J 2 bases, with 8 bases left between them. The CDR3 has 14 amino acids. In DNA, the CDR3 is TGTGCCAGTAGTATAGCGAGAGTCAACTATGGCTACACCTTC. This gives the protein CASSIARVNYGYTF. Drawing the rest from reference TRBV19 and TRBJ1-2, the complete variable domain is DGGITQSPKYLFRKEGQNVTLSCEQNLNHDAMYWYRQDPGQGLRLIYYSQIVNDFQKGDIAEGYSVSREKKESFPLTVTSAQKNPTAFYLCASSIARVNYGYTFGSGTRLTVV.

The chain employs TRBV20-1 and TRBJ2-5; 7 nucleotides match TRBD1. CDR1 is DFQATT, CDR2 SNEGSKA, per germline (reference sequence). V lost 1 base to trimming and J lost 4 bases; unmatched junction nucleotides: 9. The length of the CDR3 is 15 residues. CDR3 region: CSARALTGMRETQYF. The CDR3 DNA reads as TGCAGTGCTAGAGCCTTGACAGGGATGAGAGAGACCCAGTACTTC.

Remarks on this clonotype: It is unclear where the CDR3 begins or ends on the DNA, so no DNA is shown, and the CDR3 is as TCRdb lists it. V gene TRBV6-1 combines with J gene TRBJ1-2; whether TRBD1, the table's D call, matches the DNA was not checked. From germline, CDR1 is MNHNS and CDR2 SASEGT. The CDR3 is 24 amino acids long, termini counted. CDR3 protein: CASTNQTSMYLCASSQGQPYGYTF.

The chain has TRBV30 and TRBJ1-1; the match to TRBD1 covers 7 bases. The CDR3 has 13 amino acids. Germline V gene sequence: CDR1 GTSNPN, CDR2 SVGIG (reference sequence). Germline trimming cut 4 bases from V and 5 bases from J; bases unmatched to any gene: 7. CDR3 in DNA: TGTGCCTGGAACAGGGGTTCTGGGACTGAAGCTTTCTTT. This translates into CAWNRGSGTEAFF.

The genes are TRBV10-3 and TRBJ1-2; possible D gene TRBD1, 6 bases. The V end lost 6 bases, the J end lost 4 bases, and 15 bases lay between the germline ends. The CDR3 length is 14 residues. The V gene's germline CDR1 is ENHRY and CDR2 SYGVKD. CDR3 sequence (DNA): TGTGCCATCAGGCCGGGACAAAGCTCCTATGGCTACACCTTC. It codes for CAIRPGQSSYGYTF.

The chain links TRBV6-5 to TRBJ1-3; D ambiguous. CDR1 is MNHEY, CDR2 SVGAGI, per germline. Trimming stripped 0 bases from V and 0 bases from J, with 9 bases between. The CDR3 runs to 16 residues. In nucleotides, the CDR3 is TGTGCCAGCAGTTACTCCGCAGGCGCCTCTGGAAACACCATATATTTT. Encoded protein: CASSYSAGASGNTIYF.

Here the CDR3 DNA reads TGCAGTGCCCTGGGACTAGCTGCTGATACGCAGTATTTT. Encoded protein: CSALGLAADTQYF. V and J are TRBV20-1 and TRBJ2-3; TRBD2 matches 9 bases. J gave up 6 bases and V 6 bases, and 7 bases lay outside the gene matches. CDR3 size: 13 residues. CDR1 and CDR2 from the germline V gene are DFQATT and SNEGSKA (reference sequence).

This rearrangement joins TRBV12-3 or TRBV12-4 to TRBJ1-5; TRBD1 might be the D (5 bases). The V gene lost 0 bases and the J gene lost 1 base, with 7 bases spanning the gap. This CDR3 comprises 15 residues. The CDR3 loop is CASSLARGSNQPQHF. The DNA for the CDR3 is TGTGCCAGCAGTTTAGCGCGGGGGAGCAATCAGCCCCAGCATTTT.

This clonotype was seen a handful of times. J is TRBJ1-2 and V is TRBV19; unclear D gene. The CDR3 sequence is 19 residues long. V gave up 4 bases and J gave up 0 bases, with 24 bases separating them. Germline loops: CDR1 LNHDA, CDR2 SQIVND (reference sequence). CDR3 sequence reads: CASSSRTGGVFSPNYGYTF. The CDR3 DNA is TGTGCCAGTAGTAGCAGGACGGGAGGTGTATTCTCTCCTAACTATGGCTACACCTTC. Drawing the rest from reference TRBV19 and TRBJ1-2, the complete variable domain is DGGITQSPKYLFRKEGQNVTLSCEQNLNHDAMYWYRQDPGQGLRLIYYSQIVNDFQKGDIAEGYSVSREKKESFPLTVTSAQKNPTAFYLCASSSRTGGVFSPNYGYTFGSGTRLTVV.

The CDR3 sequence: CASSLDRGDYGYTF. For the CDR3, the DNA is TGTGCCAGCAGCTTAGATCGGGGCGACTATGGCTACACCTTC. This sequence joins TRBV11-2 and TRBJ1-2; possibly TRBD1 for D (5 bases). The CDR3 covers 14 residues. V lost 0 bases to trimming and J lost 3 bases, with 8 bases between them. Germline values: CDR1 SGHAT, CDR2 FQNNGV.

The chain carries TRBV6-5 and TRBJ1-1; D is undetermined. The CDR3 has 15 amino acids. The V end lost 0 bases, the J end lost 7 bases, and 15 bases lay between the germline ends. Germline loops: CDR1 MNHEY, CDR2 SVGAGI. The CDR3 sequence is CASSYSTAREGEAFF. The CDR3 region has the DNA TGTGCCAGCAGTTACTCGACGGCCCGGGAAGGTGAAGCTTTCTTT.

V gene TRBV24-1 combines with J gene TRBJ1-2, with D unclear. The V gene lost 4 bases and the J gene lost 7 bases, with 21 bases spanning the gap. Germline V lookup: CDR1 KGHDR, CDR2 SFDVKD. The CDR3 runs to 16 residues. In nucleotides, the CDR3 is TGTGCCACCAGTGACCCTGCCTCGGATAGCTATGTTGGCTACACCTTC. Translated: CATSDPASDSYVGYTF.

V usage is TRBV30 and J usage is TRBJ2-3, with D possibly matching TRBD2 (5 bases). CDR3 size: 16 residues. V gave up 0 bases and J gave up 1 base, with 14 bases separating them. Germline V CDR1 and CDR2: GTSNPN, SVGIG (reference sequence). CDR3 region: CAWSVERWGGTDTQYF. In nucleotides, the CDR3 is TGTGCCTGGAGTGTGGAGCGCTGGGGAGGCACAGATACGCAGTATTTT.

This chain connects TRBV7-2 to TRBJ2-1; a possible D gene is TRBD2 (5 bases). CDR1 is SGHTA and CDR2 is FQGNSA in the germline V gene. Trimming left V 5 bases short and J 8 bases short, with 13 bases between. This CDR3 spans 13 amino acids. CDR3 bases: TGTGCCAGCAGCCAAACTAGGGCCGATGAGCAGTTCTTC. It encodes CASSQTRADEQFF.

The rearrangement joins TRBV5-1 to TRBJ1-2, with TRBD1 matching over 9 bases. Germline CDR1 SGHRS, CDR2 YFSETQ. J was trimmed by 5 bases and V by 0 bases; bases with no gene match: 8. The CDR3 is 16 residues long. CDR3 DNA sequence: TGCGCCAGCAGCTTGGTGACAGGGGGGCCGTCTTATGGCTACACCTTC. This gives the protein CASSLVTGGPSYGYTF.

The chain employs TRBV15 and TRBJ2-2, with D possibly matching TRBD1 (6 bases). Germline-derived CDR1 and CDR2 are LNHNV and YYDKDF (reference sequence). The CDR3 totals 15 residues. V dropped 2 bases and J dropped 4 bases, with 11 bases sitting between them. The DNA of the CDR3 is TGTGCCACCAGCAGACTCGGACAGTCCACCGGGGAGCTGTTTTTT. Its protein is CATSRLGQSTGELFF. The full variable domain, its missing parts supplied by reference TRBV15 and TRBJ2-2, is DAMVIQNPRYQVTQFGKPVTLSCSQTLNHNVMYWYQQKSSQAPKLLFHYYDKDFNNEADTPDNFQSRRPNTSFCFLDIRSPGLGDTAMYLCATSRLGQSTGELFFGEGSRLTVL.